Presented here are 12 T cell receptor beta chains from one specimen sequenced in a study of shared clonotypes between healthy human individuals. Some clones are missing from TCRdb's copy, which holds only in-frame ones; the method was immunoSEQ multiplex PCR. Seen here are about 2,500,000 clones, more than 80% observed once, and the top ten hold roughly 0.14%. The sequencing sample was made of naive CD4+ T cells sorted from blood. The subset here: CD45RA+ positively selected. The receptors come from a young man in good health.

V gene TRBV11-2 combines with J gene TRBJ1-1; D remains unclear. Trimming stripped 6 bases from V and 1 base from J, with 15 bases between. CDR1 is SGHAT and CDR2 is FQNNGV in the germline V gene. The CDR3 is 15 residues long. The chain's CDR3 is CASSLLKGQNTEAFF. DNA of the CDR3: TGTGCCAGCAGTTTGCTTAAAGGGCAGAACACTGAAGCTTTCTTT.

The chain carries TRBV7-9 and TRBJ1-1, with D tentatively TRBD1 (6 bases). V was trimmed by 2 bases and J by 5 bases, leaving 15 bases between them. The CDR3 runs 15 residues. The V gene's germline CDR1 is SEHNR and CDR2 FQNEAQ (reference sequence). This CDR3 reads CASSLPQGLGTEAFF. In DNA form, the CDR3 reads TGTGCCAGCAGCTTACCCCAGGGGCTGGGGACTGAAGCTTTCTTT.

The chain uses TRBV5-1 and TRBJ2-7; 10 positions agree with TRBD2. Germline CDR1 is SGHRS and CDR2 is YFSETQ. The CDR3 is 16 amino acids. V gave up 4 bases and J gave up 3 bases; unmatched junction bases: 10. Here the CDR3 reads CASSLNQLAGIYEQYF. CDR3 sequence (DNA): TGCGCCAGCAGCCTCAATCAACTAGCGGGGATCTACGAGCAGTACTTC. The variable domain in full, with the rest retrieved from reference TRBV5-1 and TRBJ2-7, is KAGVTQTPRYLIKTRGQQVTLSCSPISGHRSVSWYQQTPGQGLQFLFEYFSETQRNKGNFPGRFSGRQFSNSRSEMNVSTLELGDSALYLCASSLNQLAGIYEQYFGPGTRLTVT.

The chain is built from TRBV13 and TRBJ1-6; D ambiguous. V lost 2 bases and J lost 6, with 14 bases in between. Germline values: CDR1 PRHDT, CDR2 FYEKMQ (reference sequence). CDR3 length equals 16 residues. The CDR3 region has the DNA TGTGCCAGCAGCTTAACGGTAGGGCGGACTAATTCACCCCTCCACTTT. Translation gives CASSLTVGRTNSPLHF.

The V and J genes are TRBV5-1 and TRBJ1-3; D remains unclear. The germline V and J ends were trimmed by 5 bases and 0 bases, with 15 bases remaining between them. Germline V gene data show CDR1 as SGHRS and CDR2 as YFSETQ. This CDR3 has 16 amino acids. The CDR3 protein is CASRENPTASGNTIYF. The CDR3 DNA sequence: TGCGCCAGCAGAGAAAACCCCACGGCCTCTGGAAACACCATATATTTT.

This chain joins TRBV9 and TRBJ2-1; a weak D match, TRBD1 (6 bases). V lost 3 bases and J lost 3, with 13 bases in between. From germline, CDR1 is SGDLS and CDR2 YYNGEE. This CDR3 region has 15 residues. CDR3 region: CASSATGQYYNEQFF. The CDR3 DNA is TGTGCCAGCAGCGCGACAGGTCAATACTACAATGAGCAGTTCTTC.

This clone is a singleton in its sample. This chain links TRBV5-4 with TRBJ2-1, with D hard to call. Germline CDR1 reads SGHNT; CDR2 reads YYREEE (reference sequence). With 6 bases removed from V and 9 bases from J, the gap between germline ends came to 13 bases. The CDR3 is 12 amino acids. The CDR3 here is CASNLGSGEQFF. CDR3 sequence (DNA): TGTGCCAGCAACCTGGGGTCAGGTGAGCAGTTCTTC.

The rearrangement links TRBV5-1 to TRBJ1-4; no definite D call. CDR3 length equals 14 residues. V lost 4 bases and J lost 6, with 13 bases in between. Germline V gene sequence: CDR1 SGHRS, CDR2 YFSETQ. CDR3 DNA: TGCGCCAGCAGCAGATGGAAGAACGATGAAAAACTGTTTTTT. It specifies CASSRWKNDEKLFF.

The rearrangement links TRBV5-1 to TRBJ2-3, with 8 bases identical to TRBD2. With V trimmed by 0 bases and J by 3 bases, 6 bases remained unmatched. Looked up from germline, CDR1 is SGHRS and CDR2 is YFSETQ. This CDR3 contains 16 residues. As DNA, the CDR3 is TGCGCCAGCAGCTTGGGCGGGGGGCCTAGGACAGATACGCAGTATTTT. This sequence encodes CASSLGGGPRTDTQYF.

The chain joins TRBV2 to TRBJ2-1; 8 bases line up with TRBD2. This CDR3 is built from 16 residues. With 4 bases clipped from V and 4 bases from J, the junction kept 9 bases outside the gene matches. Germline V gives CDR1 SNHLY, CDR2 FYNNEI. The CDR3 DNA reads TGTGCCAGCAGTGTAGGCCTCGCGGGAGGTTACAATGAGCAGTTCTTC. Translated, it gives CASSVGLAGGYNEQFF.

The chain recombines TRBV30 with TRBJ2-1; D might be TRBD2 (6 bases). CDR1 is GTSNPN and CDR2 is SVGIG in the germline V gene (reference sequence). The CDR3 has 15 residues. V was clipped by 1 base and J by 3 bases, with 13 bases between them. In DNA, the CDR3 is TGTGCCTGGAGTGATCTGGGACTTAACTACAATGAGCAGTTCTTC. It codes for CAWSDLGLNYNEQFF.

The gene calls are TRBV5-1 and TRBJ2-5; a weak D match, TRBD1 (5 bases). V lost 0 bases to trimming and J lost 2 bases, with 14 bases between them. The CDR3 spans 16 residues. From germline, CDR1 is SGHRS and CDR2 YFSETQ. Here the CDR3 DNA reads TGCGCCAGCAGCTTGGGGCCGGAGACAGCACAAGAGACCCAGTACTTC. It specifies CASSLGPETAQETQYF.